This T cell receptor beta chain was recovered during a study of OX40 agonist ivuxolimab in advanced cancers. For the study at large: Patients received ivuxolimab, an agonistic anti-OX40 (CD134) antibody. Points from the study as a whole: Compared with CD4+, CD8+ T cells on average had more expanded clones.

Libraries were prepared by immunoSEQ multiplex PCR; TCRdb keeps only in-frame clonotypes and omits some of them. The data show over 85,000 clones, around 91% seen once. The timepoints at which blood was sampled were baseline, cycle 4 day 1, and cycle 7 day 1. Remarks on this clone: Its antigen is unknown.

The CDR3 consists of 12 residues. In germline, CDR1 is MDHEN, CDR2 SYDVKM. Trimming removed 7 bases at V and 8 bases at J, with 12 bases between. This chain connects TRBV28 to TRBJ2-1, with D hard to call. Here the sequenced sample was CD4+ or CD8+ T cells sorted from blood, taken in a trial of the OX40 agonist ivuxolimab. The sequence was collected from an adult with an advanced solid tumor such as melanoma, head and neck, liver or kidney cancer. CDR3 loop: CASTDPRDEQFF. CDR3 DNA sequence: TGTGCCAGCACCGACCCTAGGGATGAGCAGTTCTTC. Based on the CDR3 plus reference TRBV28 and TRBJ2-1, the full variable domain is DVKVTQSSRYLVKRTGEKVFLECVQDMDHENMFWYRQDPGLGLRLIYFSYDVKMKEKGDIPEGYSVSREKKERFSLILESASTNQTSMYLCASTDPRDEQFFGPGTRLTVL.